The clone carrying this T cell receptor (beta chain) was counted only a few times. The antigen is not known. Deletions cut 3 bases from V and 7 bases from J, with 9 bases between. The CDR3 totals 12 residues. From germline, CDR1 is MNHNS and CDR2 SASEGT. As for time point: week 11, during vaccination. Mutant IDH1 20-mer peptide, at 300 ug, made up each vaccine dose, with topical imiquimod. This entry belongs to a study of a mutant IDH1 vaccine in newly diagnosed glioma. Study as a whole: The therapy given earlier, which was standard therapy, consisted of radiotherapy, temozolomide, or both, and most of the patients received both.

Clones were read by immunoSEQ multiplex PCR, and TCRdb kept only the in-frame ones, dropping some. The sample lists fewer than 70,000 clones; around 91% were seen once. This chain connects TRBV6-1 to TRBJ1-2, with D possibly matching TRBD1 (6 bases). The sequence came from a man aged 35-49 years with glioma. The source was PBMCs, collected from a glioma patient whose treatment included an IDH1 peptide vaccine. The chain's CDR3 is CASSERTAGYTF. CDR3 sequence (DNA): TGTGCCAGCAGTGAGAGGACAGCTGGCTACACCTTC.